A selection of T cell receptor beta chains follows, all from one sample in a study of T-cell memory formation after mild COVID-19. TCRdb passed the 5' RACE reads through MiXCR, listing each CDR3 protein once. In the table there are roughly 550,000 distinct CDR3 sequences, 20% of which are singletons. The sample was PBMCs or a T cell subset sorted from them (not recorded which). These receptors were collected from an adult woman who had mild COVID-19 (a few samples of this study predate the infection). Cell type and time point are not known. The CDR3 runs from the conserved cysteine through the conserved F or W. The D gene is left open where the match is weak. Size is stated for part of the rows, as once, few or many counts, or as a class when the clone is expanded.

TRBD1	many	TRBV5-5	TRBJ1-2	TGTGCCAGCAGCGTAATGCCGGGACAGGCGTATGGCTACACCTTC	CASSVMPGQAYGYTF
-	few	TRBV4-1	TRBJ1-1	TGCGCCAGCAGCCAAAGTGGCAGCTTGAACACTGAAGCTTTCTTT	CASSQSGSLNTEAFF
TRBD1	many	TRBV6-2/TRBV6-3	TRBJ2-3	TGTGCCAGCAGTTACTCGATGGACAGGCACACAGATACGCAGTATTTT	CASSYSMDRHTDTQYF
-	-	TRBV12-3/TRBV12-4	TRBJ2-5	TGTGCCAGCAGTTTCCTCCTGATAGAGACCCAGTACTTC	CASSFLLIETQYF
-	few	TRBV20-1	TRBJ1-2	TGCAGTGCTCCTGGACAGCCCTATGGCTACACCTTC	CSAPGQPYGYTF
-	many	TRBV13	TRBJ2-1	TGTGCCAGCAGCTCCCCCTACAATGAGCAGTTCTTC	CASSSPYNEQFF
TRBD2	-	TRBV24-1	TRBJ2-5	TGTGCCACCAGTGAACTAGCGGACGGTACAGAGACCCAGTACTTC	CATSELADGTETQYF
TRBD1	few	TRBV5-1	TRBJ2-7	TGCGCCAGCAGCTTGCCCGGGACAGGGGAGCAGTACTTC	CASSLPGTGEQYF
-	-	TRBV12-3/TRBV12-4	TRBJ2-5	TGTGCCAGCAGGGACAGAGCCGAAGAGACCCAGTACTTC	CASRDRAEETQYF
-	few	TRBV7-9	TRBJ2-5	TGTGCCAGCAGCTTAGCGCTGCGGGTGTGGCAGGCTGGAGAGACCCAGTACTTC	CASSLALRVWQAGETQYF
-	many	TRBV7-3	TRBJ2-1	TGTGCCAGCAGCTTAATGCGGGGTAGGAACAATGAGCAGTTCTTC	CASSLMRGRNNEQFF
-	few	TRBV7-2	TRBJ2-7	TGTGCCAGCAGCGACCGAGCAGGGACGGCCACCGGGGAGCAGTACTTC	CASSDRAGTATGEQYF
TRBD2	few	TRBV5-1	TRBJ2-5	TGCGCCAGCAGTCTGCGGGGAGGGCTAGCGGGAGTAATTGAGACCCAGTACTTC	CASSLRGGLAGVIETQYF
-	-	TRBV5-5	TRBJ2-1	TGTGCCAGCACCCCCGGGTGGCTCCGCCGCAATAGCAATGAGCAGTTCTTC	CASTPGWLRRNSNEQFF
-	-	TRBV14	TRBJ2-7	TGTGCCAGCAGCCAAGGAGTCGACCGACGCTACGAGCAGTACTTC	CASSQGVDRRYEQYF
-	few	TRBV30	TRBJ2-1	TGTGCCTGGAGTGCGCCGGCTCCATCAAATGAGCAGTTCTTC	CAWSAPAPSNEQFF
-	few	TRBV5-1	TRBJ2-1	TGCGCCAGCAGCGGGGGCGCTGAGCAGTTCTTC	CASSGGAEQFF
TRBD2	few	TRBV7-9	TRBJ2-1	TGTGCCAGCAGCTGGAGAACGGGACTAGTGGTCAATGAGCAGTTCTTC	CASSWRTGLVVNEQFF
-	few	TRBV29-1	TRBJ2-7	TGCAGCGTTCTGGACGGATCCTACGAGCAGTACTTC	CSVLDGSYEQYF
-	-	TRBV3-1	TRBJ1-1	TGTGCCAGCAGCCAAGACCCGACATATATAGGTAGAAACACTGAAGCTTTCTTT	CASSQDPTYIGRNTEAFF
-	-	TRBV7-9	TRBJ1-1	TGTGCCAGCAGCCCAATTCCAGGGGACCTCGAAGCTTTCTTT	CASSPIPGDLEAFF
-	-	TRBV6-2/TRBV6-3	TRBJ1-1	TGTGCCAGCAGTTGGACGGACGCCGTGAACACTGAAGCTTTCTTT	CASSWTDAVNTEAFF
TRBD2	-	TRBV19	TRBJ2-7	TGTGCCAGTAGATTCTCAAGCGGGGGAGGCTCCTACGAGCAGTACTTC	CASRFSSGGGSYEQYF
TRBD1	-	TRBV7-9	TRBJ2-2	TGTGCCAGCAGTTTAAATCCGGGACAGGGAAACACCGGGGAGCTGTTTTTT	CASSLNPGQGNTGELFF